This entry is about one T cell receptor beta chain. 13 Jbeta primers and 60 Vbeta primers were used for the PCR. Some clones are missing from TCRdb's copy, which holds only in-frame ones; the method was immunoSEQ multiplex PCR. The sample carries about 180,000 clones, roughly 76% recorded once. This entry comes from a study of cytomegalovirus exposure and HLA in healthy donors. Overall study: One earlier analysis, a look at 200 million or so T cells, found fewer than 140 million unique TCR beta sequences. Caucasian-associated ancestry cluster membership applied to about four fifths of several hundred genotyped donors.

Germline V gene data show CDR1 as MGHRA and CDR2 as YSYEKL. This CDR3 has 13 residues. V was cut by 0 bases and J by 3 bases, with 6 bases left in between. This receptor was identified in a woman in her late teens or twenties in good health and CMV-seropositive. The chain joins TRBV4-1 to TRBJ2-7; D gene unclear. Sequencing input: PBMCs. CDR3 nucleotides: TGCGCCAGCAGCCAAGATGTCAGCTACGAGCAGTACTTC. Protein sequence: CASSQDVSYEQYF.